Sequencing of this T cell receptor beta chain was carried out in a study of read filtering for tumor transcriptome and immune sequencing (TCRdb year 2020). Background on the whole study: The cohort consisted of some 16 male and around 15 female patients, with a mean age of roughly 66 years and an age range of roughly 45 to 85. By revised international staging, 8 patients were R-ISS I, about 15 were R-ISS II and roughly seven were R-ISS III. Whole-transcriptome libraries were prepared with the TruSeq RNA Access Library Prep Kit after DNase treatment. Per sample, about 3.5 to 10.27 million TCR-region mapped reads were obtained with IR-seq, compared with only about 80 to 1273 with RNA-seq. Using the same bone marrow samples, the study compared TCR repertoires obtained by targeted immune repertoire sequencing with those obtained by bulk whole-transcriptome sequencing. One of the main goals was to work out a read-filtering strategy for immune repertoire data, in particular whether clonotypes backed by only a single read should be removed. Study-wide findings and limitations: Rather than purified T cells, the sorted CD138-negative fraction was a mixed bone marrow immune population. Single-read clonotypes made up about four fifths of clonotypes but 3.5% to 4.5% of total reads in IR-seq, and under 75% of clonotypes and approximately 47% of reads in RNA-seq. Compared with RNA-seq, IR-seq captured clonotypes at much higher depth and more reliably, and a smaller IR-seq throughput was enough to identify most shared clonotypes. When single-read clonotypes were removed, the proportions of shared clonotypes in IR-seq and RNA-seq correlated more strongly.

TCR libraries were constructed from approximately 0.4 ug RNA using the Immunoverse kit, and molecular barcoded adaptors covering alpha/delta and beta/gamma chains were employed. TCR library preparation used the same RNA that went into transcriptome sequencing. Sequencing of TCR libraries was carried out on an Illumina HiSeq 4000 with 2 x 150 cycles. Per the source publication's procedure: Using MiXCR, which included quality filtering and error correction, TCR reads were aligned to human V, D, J and C references and then assembled into CDR3 clonotypes. The tcR package in R was used for analysis of clonotype counts and gene usage diversity. Raw mapping reads were checked after the RNA-seq reads had been mapped by STAR aligner version 2.5.3a onto the human GRCh37 genome. IR-seq fastq files were randomly downsampled with Seqtk 1.3 to test the effect of sequencing depth on detected clonotypes. The public reads were quality trimmed at Q25 with fastp and then assembled into clones with MiXCR by TCRdb, keeping productive beta chains. Each record represents a unique CDR3 protein, reported with the most common genes and DNA among its rows. The V and J calls were determined by TCRdb, not by the authors. This sample has 40,000 or so distinct CDR3 sequences in its table, and roughly 12% of those were observed once. The ten largest clones take up 25% to 35% of the sample.

Bone marrow was sampled from every patient at the time of active disease. Bone marrow mononuclear cells were isolated by Ficoll-Hypaque density gradient centrifugation. To remove myeloma plasma cells, the cells were labeled with CD138 magnetic microbeads on a MACS separator, and CD138-negative cells were then collected by negative selection. Flow cytometry with CD138 antibodies on an Attune NxT was used to check how pure the isolated cells were. TRIzol reagent was used to extract total RNA, and a NanoDrop spectrophotometer was used to quantify the extracted RNA. For each patient, the CD138-negative bone marrow sample underwent paired RNA-seq and IR-seq. The germline V gene (reference sequence) provides CDR1 DFQATT and CDR2 SNEGSKA. The CDR3 holds 14 amino acids from the cysteine to the phenylalanine. Of all the DNA, just the CDR3 is kept, 42 bases in frame from base 1. After removal of 7 bases from V and 5 bases from J, the junction retains 11 bases not matched to a gene.

For this clonotype: Its target antigen remains unknown. Per-base quality was not reported, and no clone a single base away is much larger than it.

Input material: a population of CD138-negative cells sorted from bone marrow. The cell subset or site label of this sample denotes: bone marrow mononuclear cells depleted of CD138+ plasma/myeloma cells by negative magnetic selection. The clonotype comes from a donor at least 40 years old with multiple myeloma. The chain is assembled from TRBV20-1 and TRBJ1-1, and TRBD1 matches 9 of the central bases. This receptor carries the CDR3 CSVKSTGGVTEAFF. The nucleotide sequence reads as follows: TGCAGTGTTAAGTCGACAGGGGGTGTGACTGAAGCTTTCTTT.